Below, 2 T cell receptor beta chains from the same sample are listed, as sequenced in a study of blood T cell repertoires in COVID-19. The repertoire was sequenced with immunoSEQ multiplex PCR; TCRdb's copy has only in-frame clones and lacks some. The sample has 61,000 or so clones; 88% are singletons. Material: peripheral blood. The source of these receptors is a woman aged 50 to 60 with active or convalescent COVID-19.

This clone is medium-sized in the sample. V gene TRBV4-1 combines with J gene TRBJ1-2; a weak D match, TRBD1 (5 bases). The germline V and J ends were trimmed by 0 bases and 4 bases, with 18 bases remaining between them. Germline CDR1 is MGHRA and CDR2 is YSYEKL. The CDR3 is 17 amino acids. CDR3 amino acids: CASSQDSAGIRVYGYTF. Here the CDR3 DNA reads TGCGCCAGCAGCCAAGATTCGGCAGGGATTAGGGTCTATGGCTACACCTTC.

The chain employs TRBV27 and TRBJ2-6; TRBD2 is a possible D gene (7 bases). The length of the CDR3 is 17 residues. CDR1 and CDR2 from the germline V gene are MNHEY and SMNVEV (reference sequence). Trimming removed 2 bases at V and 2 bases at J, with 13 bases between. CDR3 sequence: CASSLAAGGPGANVLTF. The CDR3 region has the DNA TGTGCCAGCAGTTTAGCCGCCGGGGGGCCTGGGGCCAACGTCCTGACTTTC.